The present TCR beta chain was sequenced within a study of Graves' ophthalmopathy and Graves' hyperthyroidism. Study outcomes and limitations: Sensitivity of around 67% and specificity of 72.22% were achieved by the model that predicted ophthalmopathy progression. Among expanded thyroid clonotypes above 0.001 frequency, most also occurred in blood.

Scientists amplified the TCR beta CDR3 regions from RNA transcripts. HTBI primers were employed in first-round RT-PCR, then a second-round multiplex PCR followed. TCRdb itself ran the multiplex PCR reads through MiXCR, one entry per CDR3 protein. Counted here are hundreds of thousands of distinct CDR3 sequences, approximately 21% occurring once; the ten biggest clones make up around 6.9%. This clonotype was counted ten times or more. The antigen is not known. Germline lookup yields CDR1 DFQATT and CDR2 SNEGSKA (reference sequence). V trimming: 0 bases; J trimming: 12 bases; junction bases outside the gene matches: 7. The CDR3 consists of 13 residues. Each hyperthyroidism patient was newly diagnosed, with under 2 months' duration, and aged 18 to 65. PBMCs came from approximately 10 ml of fresh peripheral blood.

The chain recombines TRBV20-1 with TRBJ2-7, with 11 bases aligning to TRBD2. The material sequenced was peripheral blood. The TCR originated in a woman in her late teens or twenties with stable Graves' hyperthyroidism. Some clones in this sample may be carry-over from other donors' samples. The CDR3 coding sequence is TGCAGTGCTAGAGATCGGCTAGCGGGGGGTCTGTACTTC. Encoded protein: CSARDRLAGGLYF.